The clone carrying this T cell receptor beta chain was recorded only once. This specimen comes from a study of blood T cell repertoires in COVID-19. Overall study context: COVID-19 samples collected from the United States, Italy and Spain covered acute and convalescent phases. PBMCs, B-cell-depleted T cells, or T cells were the source of the cDNA or gDNA that made up the material.

Original analysis: How many nucleated cells were present was estimated from reference gene primer amplification. Profiling relied on immunoSEQ multiplex PCR, and the TCRdb table lists in-frame clones only, not all of them. V and J calls and clone size are as listed in that table; D and trimming were resolved from the DNA. The profile shows about 490,000 clones, approximately 85% of them singletons. The CDR3 runs to 13 residues. Germline V gene data show CDR1 as LNHDA and CDR2 as SQIVND (reference sequence). V shed 0 bases and J shed 0 bases, with 3 bases lying between them. V and J are TRBV19 and TRBJ2-7; D is unclear. Material: peripheral blood. This sequence originates from a human donor in a cohort sampled during active COVID-19. The CDR3 region has the DNA TGTGCCAGTAGTATAGACAGCTCCTACGAGCAGTACTTC. This encodes CASSIDSSYEQYF. Full variable domain (outside the CDR3, taken from reference TRBV19 and TRBJ2-7): DGGITQSPKYLFRKEGQNVTLSCEQNLNHDAMYWYRQDPGQGLRLIYYSQIVNDFQKGDIAEGYSVSREKKESFPLTVTSAQKNPTAFYLCASSIDSSYEQYFGPGTRLTVT.